What follows is one TCR beta chain and its context. The antigen remains unidentified. Produced via immunoSEQ multiplex PCR; TCRdb's table is partial and in-frame only. The repertoire holds around 130,000 clones, with 70% to 90% as singletons. This entry comes from a study of cytomegalovirus exposure and HLA in healthy donors. The study's findings and limits: Most TCR sequences were seen very rarely across donors, but some public TCRs occurred in many.

Input material: PBMCs. The TCR originated in a woman aged 25 to 39 in good health and CMV-seronegative.

CDR3 coding DNA: TGTGCCAGCAGGGCCACAGATACGCAGTATTTT. Amino acid sequence: CASRATDTQYF. The rearrangement links TRBV11-3 to TRBJ2-3; D uncertain. CDR3 length: 11 residues. Per germline, CDR1 SGHNT and CDR2 YENEEA. Trimming pared 6 bases from V and 2 bases from J, leaving 3 bases between.